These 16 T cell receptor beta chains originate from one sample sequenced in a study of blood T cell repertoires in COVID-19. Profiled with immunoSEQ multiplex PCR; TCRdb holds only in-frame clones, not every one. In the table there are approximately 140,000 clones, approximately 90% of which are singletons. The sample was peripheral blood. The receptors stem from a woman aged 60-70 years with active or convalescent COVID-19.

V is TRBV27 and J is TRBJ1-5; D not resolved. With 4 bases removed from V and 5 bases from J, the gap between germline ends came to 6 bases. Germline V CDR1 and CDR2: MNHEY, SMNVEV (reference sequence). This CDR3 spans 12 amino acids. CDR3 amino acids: CASSSPDQPQHF. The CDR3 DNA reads TGTGCCAGCAGTTCTCCAGATCAGCCCCAGCATTTT.

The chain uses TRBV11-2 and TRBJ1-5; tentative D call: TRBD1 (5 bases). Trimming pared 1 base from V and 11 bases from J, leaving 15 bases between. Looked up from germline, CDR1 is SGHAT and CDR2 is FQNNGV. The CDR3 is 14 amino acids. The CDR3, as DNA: TGTGCCAGCAGCTTAGGCGGGGGGGACTTCGCCCAGCATTTT. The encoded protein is CASSLGGGDFAQHF.

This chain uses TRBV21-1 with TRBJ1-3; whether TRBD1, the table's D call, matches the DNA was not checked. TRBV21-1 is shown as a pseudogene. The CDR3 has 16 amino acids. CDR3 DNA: TGTGCCAGCAGCACACAGGGGTATGGGTCTGGAAACACCATATATTTT. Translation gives CASSTQGYGSGNTIYF.

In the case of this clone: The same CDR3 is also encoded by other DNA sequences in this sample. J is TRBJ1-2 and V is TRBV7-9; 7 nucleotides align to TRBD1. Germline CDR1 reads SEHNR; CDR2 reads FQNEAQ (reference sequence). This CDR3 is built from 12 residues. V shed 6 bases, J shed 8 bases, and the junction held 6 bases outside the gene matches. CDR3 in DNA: TGTGCCAGCAGTGCAGGGGGTGTCGGCTACACCTTC. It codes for CASSAGGVGYTF.

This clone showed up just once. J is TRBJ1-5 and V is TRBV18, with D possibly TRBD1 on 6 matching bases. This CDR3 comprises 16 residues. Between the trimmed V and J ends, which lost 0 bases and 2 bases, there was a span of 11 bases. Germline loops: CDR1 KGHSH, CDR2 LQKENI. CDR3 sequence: CASSPPGGGGNQPQHF. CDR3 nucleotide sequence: TGTGCCAGCTCACCACCCGGCGGGGGCGGCAATCAGCCCCAGCATTTT.

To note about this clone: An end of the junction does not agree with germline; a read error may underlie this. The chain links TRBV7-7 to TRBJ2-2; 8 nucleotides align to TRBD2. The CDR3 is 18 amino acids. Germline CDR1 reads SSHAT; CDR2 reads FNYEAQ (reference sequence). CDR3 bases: TGTGCTAGCAGCTCCGGTTCGGTAGCGGGGATTGGGACCGGGGAGCTGTTTTTT. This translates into CASSSGSVAGIGTGELFF.

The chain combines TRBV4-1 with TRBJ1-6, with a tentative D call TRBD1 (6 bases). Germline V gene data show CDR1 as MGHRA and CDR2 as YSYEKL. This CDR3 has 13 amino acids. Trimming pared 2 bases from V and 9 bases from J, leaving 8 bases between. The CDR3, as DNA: TGCGCCAGCAGCCAAAACAGGGTTTCACCCCTCCACTTT. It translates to CASSQNRVSPLHF.

CDR3 sequence: CASSFGQLVNTEAFF. Here the CDR3 DNA reads TGTGCCAGCAGCTTCGGACAGCTCGTGAACACTGAAGCTTTCTTT. V gene TRBV7-2 combines with J gene TRBJ1-1, with D perhaps TRBD1 (6 bases). CDR3 length: 15 amino acids. CDR1 is SGHTA and CDR2 is FQGNSA in the germline V gene. Trimming cost V 3 bases and J 0 bases, with 11 bases left between them.

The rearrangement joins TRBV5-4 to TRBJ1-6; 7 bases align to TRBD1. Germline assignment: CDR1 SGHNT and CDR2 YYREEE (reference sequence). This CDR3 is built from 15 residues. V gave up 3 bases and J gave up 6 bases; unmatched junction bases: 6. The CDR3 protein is CASSSNRGSNSPLHF. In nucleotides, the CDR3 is TGTGCCAGCAGCTCAAACAGGGGTAGTAATTCACCCCTCCACTTT. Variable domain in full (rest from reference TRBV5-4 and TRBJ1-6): ETGVTQSPTHLIKTRGQQVTLRCSSQSGHNTVSWYQQALGQGPQFIFQYYREEENGRGNFPPRFSGLQFPNYSSELNVNALELDDSALYLCASSSNRGSNSPLHFGNGTRLTVT.

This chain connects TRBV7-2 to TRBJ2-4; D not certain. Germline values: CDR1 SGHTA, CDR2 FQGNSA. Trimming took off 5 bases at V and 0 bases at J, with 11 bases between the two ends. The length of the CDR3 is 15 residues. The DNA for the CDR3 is TGTGCCAGCAGCACGGTAGCACAAGCCAAAAACATTCAGTACTTC. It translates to CASSTVAQAKNIQYF.

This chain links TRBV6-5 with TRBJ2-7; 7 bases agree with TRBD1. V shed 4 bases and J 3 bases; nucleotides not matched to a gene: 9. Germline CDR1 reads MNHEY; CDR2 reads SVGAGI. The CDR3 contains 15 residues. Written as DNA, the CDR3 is TGTGCCAGCAGTTCGACAGGGATGGTATTCTACGAGCAGTACTTC. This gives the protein CASSSTGMVFYEQYF.

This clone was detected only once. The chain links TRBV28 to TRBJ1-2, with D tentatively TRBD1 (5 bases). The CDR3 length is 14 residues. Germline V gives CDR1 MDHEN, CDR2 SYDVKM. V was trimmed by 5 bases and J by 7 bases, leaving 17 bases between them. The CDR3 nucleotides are TGTGCCAGCAGTCCCGCCGTCAGGGATAGTGGCTACACCTTC. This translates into CASSPAVRDSGYTF.

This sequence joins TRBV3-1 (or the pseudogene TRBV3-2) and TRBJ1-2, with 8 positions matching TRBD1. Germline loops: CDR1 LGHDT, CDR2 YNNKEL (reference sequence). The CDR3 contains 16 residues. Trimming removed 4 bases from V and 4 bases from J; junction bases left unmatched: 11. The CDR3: CASSRNAGGASYGYTF. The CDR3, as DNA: TGTGCCAGCAGCCGAAACGCAGGGGGCGCTTCCTATGGCTACACCTTC.

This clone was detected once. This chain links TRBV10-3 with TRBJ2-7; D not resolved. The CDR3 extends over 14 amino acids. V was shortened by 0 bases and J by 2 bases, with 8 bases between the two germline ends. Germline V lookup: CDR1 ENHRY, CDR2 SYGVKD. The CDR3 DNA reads TGTGCCATCAGTGAGTCGGGCAGACCCTACGAGCAGTACTTC. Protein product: CAISESGRPYEQYF.

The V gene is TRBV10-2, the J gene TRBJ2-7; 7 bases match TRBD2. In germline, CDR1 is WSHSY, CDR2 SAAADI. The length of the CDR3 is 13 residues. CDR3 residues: CAARGGRLYEQYF. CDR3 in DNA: TGCGCAGCACGGGGAGGGAGGCTCTACGAGCAGTACTTC.

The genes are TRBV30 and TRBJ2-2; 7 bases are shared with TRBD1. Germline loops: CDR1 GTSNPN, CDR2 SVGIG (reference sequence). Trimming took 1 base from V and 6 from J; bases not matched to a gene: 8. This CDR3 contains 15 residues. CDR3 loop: CAWSANRGWAGELFF. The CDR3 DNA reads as TGTGCCTGGAGTGCTAACAGGGGATGGGCCGGGGAGCTGTTTTTT.